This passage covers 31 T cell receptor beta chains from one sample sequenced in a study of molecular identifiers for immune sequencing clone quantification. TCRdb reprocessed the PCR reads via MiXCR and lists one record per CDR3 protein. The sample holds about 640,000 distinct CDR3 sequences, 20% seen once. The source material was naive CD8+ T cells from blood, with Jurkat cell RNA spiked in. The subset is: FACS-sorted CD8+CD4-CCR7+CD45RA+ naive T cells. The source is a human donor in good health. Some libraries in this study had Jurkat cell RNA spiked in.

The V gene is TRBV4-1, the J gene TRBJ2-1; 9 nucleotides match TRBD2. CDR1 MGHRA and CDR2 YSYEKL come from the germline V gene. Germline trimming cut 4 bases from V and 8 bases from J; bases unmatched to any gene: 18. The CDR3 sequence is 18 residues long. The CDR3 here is CASSLRGPLAGLRDEQFF. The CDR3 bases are TGCGCCAGCAGCCTCCGGGGGCCTCTAGCGGGGCTCCGCGATGAGCAGTTCTTC.

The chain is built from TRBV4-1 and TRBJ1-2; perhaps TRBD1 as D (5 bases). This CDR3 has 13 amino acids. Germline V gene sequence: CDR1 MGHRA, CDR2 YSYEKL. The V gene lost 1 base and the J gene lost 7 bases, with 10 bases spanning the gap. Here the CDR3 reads CASSQGRDSGYTF. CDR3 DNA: TGCGCCAGCAGCCAAGGCAGGGACTCTGGCTACACCTTC.

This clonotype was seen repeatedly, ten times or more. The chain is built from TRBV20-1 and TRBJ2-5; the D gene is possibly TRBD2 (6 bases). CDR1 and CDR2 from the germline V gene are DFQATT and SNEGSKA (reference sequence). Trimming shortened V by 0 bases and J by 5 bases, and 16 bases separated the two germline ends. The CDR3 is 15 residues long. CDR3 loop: CSARDYGSLMETQYF. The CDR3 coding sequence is TGCAGTGCTAGAGATTACGGGAGTTTGATGGAGACCCAGTACTTC.

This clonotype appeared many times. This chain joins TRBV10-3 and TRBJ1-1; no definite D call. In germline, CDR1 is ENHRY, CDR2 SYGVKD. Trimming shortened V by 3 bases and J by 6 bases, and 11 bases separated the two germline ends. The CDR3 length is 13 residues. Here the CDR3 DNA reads TGTGCCATCAGTGAATTCGCTACCCCTGAAGCTTTCTTT. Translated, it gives CAISEFATPEAFF.

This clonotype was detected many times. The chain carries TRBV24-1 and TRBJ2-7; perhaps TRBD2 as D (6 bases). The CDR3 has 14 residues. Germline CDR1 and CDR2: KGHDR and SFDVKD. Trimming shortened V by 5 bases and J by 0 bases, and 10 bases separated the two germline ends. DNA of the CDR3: TGTGCCACCAGTGGGGACTTCGACTCCTACGAGCAGTACTTC. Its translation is CATSGDFDSYEQYF.

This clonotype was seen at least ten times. CDR3 nucleotides: TGTGCCAGCAGCCAAGAGGGACAGCCCCAGCATTTT. Translated, it gives CASSQEGQPQHF. The chain combines TRBV14 with TRBJ1-5; the D is unclear. Trimming removed 0 bases from V and 7 bases from J, with 4 bases in between. Germline lookup yields CDR1 SGHDN and CDR2 FVKESK. The CDR3 sequence is 12 residues long.

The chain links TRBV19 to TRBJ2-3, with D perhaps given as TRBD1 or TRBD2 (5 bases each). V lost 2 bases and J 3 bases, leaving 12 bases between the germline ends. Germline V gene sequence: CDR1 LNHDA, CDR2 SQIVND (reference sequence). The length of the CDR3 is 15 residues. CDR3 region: CASSITGTRTDTQYF. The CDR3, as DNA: TGTGCCAGTAGTATAACAGGTACTAGAACAGATACGCAGTATTTT.

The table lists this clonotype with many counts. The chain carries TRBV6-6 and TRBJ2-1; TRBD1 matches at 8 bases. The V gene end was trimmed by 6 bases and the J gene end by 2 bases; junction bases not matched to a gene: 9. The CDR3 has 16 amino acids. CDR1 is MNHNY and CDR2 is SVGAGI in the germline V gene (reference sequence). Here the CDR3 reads CASRDSTGVTYNEQFF. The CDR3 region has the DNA TGTGCCAGCAGAGACTCGACAGGGGTTACCTACAATGAGCAGTTCTTC.

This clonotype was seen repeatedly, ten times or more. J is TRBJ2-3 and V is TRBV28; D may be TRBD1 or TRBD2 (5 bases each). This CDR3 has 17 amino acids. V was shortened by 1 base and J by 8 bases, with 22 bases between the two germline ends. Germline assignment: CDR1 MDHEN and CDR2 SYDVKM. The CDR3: CASSLFGATTLGVTQYF. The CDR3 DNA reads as TGTGCCAGCAGTTTATTCGGAGCTACCACCCTGGGGGTTACGCAGTATTTT.

The CDR3 protein is CASSPGTSPDSSTDTQYF. DNA of the CDR3: TGTGCCAGCAGCCCAGGGACTAGCCCGGACTCTAGCACAGATACGCAGTATTTT. The chain employs TRBV3-1 and TRBJ2-3; 9 bases are a match to TRBD2. Per germline, CDR1 LGHDT and CDR2 YNNKEL (reference sequence). J gave up 0 bases and V 4 bases, and 11 bases lay outside the gene matches. The CDR3 has 18 amino acids.

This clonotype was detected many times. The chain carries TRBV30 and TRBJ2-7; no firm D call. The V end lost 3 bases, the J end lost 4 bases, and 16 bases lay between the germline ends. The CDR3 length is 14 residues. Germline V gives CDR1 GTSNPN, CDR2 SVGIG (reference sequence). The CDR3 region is CAWSAAGLIYEQYF. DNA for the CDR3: TGTGCCTGGAGCGCCGCCGGGCTTATTTACGAGCAGTACTTC. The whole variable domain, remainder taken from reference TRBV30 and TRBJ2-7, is SQTIHQWPATLVQPVGSPLSLECTVEGTSNPNLYWYRQAAGRGLQLLFYSVGIGQISSEVPQNLSASRPQDRQFILSSKKLLLSDSGFYLCAWSAAGLIYEQYFGPGTRLTVT.

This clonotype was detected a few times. The CDR3 region is CASRPPGGGYTGELFF. The CDR3 nucleotides are TGTGCCAGCAGGCCCCCCGGGGGGGGCTACACCGGGGAGCTGTTTTTT. The chain recombines TRBV27 with TRBJ2-2; 8 bases align to TRBD2. The ends lost 6 bases at V and 3 bases at J; junction bases unmatched: 9. This CDR3 comprises 16 residues. CDR1 and CDR2 (germline): MNHEY, SMNVEV (reference sequence).

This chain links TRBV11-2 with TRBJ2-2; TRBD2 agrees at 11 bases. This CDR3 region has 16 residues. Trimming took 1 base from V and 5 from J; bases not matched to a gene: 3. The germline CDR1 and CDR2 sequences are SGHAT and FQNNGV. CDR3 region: CASSLGTSGLTGELFF. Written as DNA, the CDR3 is TGTGCCAGCAGCTTAGGGACTAGCGGGCTGACCGGGGAGCTGTTTTTT.

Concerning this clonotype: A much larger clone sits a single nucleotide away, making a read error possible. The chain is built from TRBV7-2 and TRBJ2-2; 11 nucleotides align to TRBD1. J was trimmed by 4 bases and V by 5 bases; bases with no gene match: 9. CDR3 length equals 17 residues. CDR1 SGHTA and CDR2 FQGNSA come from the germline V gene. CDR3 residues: CTSSNWDRGTVTGELFF. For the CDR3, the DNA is TGTACCAGCAGCAACTGGGACAGGGGGACGGTCACCGGGGAGCTGTTTTTT.

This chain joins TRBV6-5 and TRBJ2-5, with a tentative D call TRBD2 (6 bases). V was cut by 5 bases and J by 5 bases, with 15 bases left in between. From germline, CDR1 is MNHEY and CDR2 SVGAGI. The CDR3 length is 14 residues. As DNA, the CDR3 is TGTGCCAGCAGTCCCAGCGAGGGGACTGAGACCCAGTACTTC. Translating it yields CASSPSEGTETQYF.

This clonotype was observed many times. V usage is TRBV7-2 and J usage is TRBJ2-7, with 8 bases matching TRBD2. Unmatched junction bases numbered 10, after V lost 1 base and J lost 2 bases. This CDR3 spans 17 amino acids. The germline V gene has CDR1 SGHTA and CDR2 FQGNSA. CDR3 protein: CASSLDLAGLGTYEQYF. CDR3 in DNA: TGTGCCAGCAGCTTAGATCTAGCGGGCCTCGGTACCTACGAGCAGTACTTC.

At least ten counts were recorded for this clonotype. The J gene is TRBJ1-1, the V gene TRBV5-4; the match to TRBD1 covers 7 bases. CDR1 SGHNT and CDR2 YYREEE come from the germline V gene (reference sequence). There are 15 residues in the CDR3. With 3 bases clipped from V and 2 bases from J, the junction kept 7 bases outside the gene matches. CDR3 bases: TGTGCCAGCAGCTGGTGGAACAGGGGAAACACTGAAGCTTTCTTT. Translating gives CASSWWNRGNTEAFF.

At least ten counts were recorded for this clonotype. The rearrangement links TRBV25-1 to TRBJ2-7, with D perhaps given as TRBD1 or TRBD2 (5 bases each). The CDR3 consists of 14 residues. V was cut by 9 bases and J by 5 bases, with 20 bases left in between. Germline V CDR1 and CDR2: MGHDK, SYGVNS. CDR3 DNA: TGTGCCAGTAGAGAGGGGACGCAGGGCGACGAGCAGTACTTC. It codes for CASREGTQGDEQYF.

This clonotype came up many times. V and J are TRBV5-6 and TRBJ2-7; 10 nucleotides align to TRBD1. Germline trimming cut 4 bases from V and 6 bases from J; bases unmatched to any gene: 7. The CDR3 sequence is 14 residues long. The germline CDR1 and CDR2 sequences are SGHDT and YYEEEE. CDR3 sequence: CASSVGQGPTEQYF. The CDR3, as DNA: TGTGCCAGCAGCGTGGGACAGGGGCCCACCGAGCAGTACTTC.

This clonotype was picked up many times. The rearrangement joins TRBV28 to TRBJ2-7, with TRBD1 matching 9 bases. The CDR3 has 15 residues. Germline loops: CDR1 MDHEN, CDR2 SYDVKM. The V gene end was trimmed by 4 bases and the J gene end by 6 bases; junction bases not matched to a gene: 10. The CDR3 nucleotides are TGTGCCAGCAGTTCCCGTAGGACAGGGGTTGGCGAGCAGTACTTC. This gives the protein CASSSRRTGVGEQYF.

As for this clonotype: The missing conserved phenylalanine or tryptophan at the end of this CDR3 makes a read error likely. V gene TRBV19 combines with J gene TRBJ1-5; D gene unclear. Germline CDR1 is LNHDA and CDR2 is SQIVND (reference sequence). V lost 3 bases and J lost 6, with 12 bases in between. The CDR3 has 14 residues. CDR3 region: CASSIVLVGQPQHL. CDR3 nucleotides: TGTGCCAGTAGTATCGTCCTGGTGGGTCAGCCCCAGCATCTT.

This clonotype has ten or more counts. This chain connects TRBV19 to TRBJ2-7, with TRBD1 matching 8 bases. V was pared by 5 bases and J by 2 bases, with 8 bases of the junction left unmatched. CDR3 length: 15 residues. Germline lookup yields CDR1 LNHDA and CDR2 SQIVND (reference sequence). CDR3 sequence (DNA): TGTGCCAGTAGTTTCTCGGGACAGGAAACCTACGAGCAGTACTTC. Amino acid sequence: CASSFSGQETYEQYF.

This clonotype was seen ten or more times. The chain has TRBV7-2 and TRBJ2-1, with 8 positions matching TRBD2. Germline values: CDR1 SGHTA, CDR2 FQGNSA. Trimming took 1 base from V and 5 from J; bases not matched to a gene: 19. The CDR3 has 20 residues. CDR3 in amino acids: CASSLVAGLVPNIPNNEQFF. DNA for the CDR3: TGTGCCAGCAGCTTAGTGGCGGGACTAGTCCCCAATATTCCCAACAATGAGCAGTTCTTC.

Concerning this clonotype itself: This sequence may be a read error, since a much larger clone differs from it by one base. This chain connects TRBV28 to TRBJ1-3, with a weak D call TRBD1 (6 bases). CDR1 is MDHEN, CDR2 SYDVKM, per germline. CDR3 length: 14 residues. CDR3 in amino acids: CASSPRTAGNTMYF. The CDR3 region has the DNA TGTGCCAGCAGTCCCCGGACAGCTGGAAACACCATGTATTTT.

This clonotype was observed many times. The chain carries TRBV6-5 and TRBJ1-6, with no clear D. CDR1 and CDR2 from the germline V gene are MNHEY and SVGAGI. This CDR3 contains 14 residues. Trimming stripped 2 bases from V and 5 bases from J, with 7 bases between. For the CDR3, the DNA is TGTGCCAGCAGTTACGAACAGAATAATTCACCCCTCCACTTT. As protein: CASSYEQNNSPLHF.

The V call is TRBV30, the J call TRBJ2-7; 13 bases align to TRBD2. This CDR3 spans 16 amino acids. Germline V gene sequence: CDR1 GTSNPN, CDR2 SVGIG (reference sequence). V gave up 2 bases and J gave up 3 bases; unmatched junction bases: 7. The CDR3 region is CAWSLPGLAGIYEQYF. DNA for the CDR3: TGTGCCTGGAGTTTACCGGGACTAGCGGGGATCTACGAGCAGTACTTC.

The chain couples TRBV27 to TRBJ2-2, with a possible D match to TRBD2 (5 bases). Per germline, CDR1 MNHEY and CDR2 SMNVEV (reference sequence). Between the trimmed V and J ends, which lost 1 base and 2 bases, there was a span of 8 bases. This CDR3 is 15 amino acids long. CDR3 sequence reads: CASSLFGVNTGELFF. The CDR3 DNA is TGTGCCAGCAGTTTATTCGGGGTTAACACCGGGGAGCTGTTTTTT.

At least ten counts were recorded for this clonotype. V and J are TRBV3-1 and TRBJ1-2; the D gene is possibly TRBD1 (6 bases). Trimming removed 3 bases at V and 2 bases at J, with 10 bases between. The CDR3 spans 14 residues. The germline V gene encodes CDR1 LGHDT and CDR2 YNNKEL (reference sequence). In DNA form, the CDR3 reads TGTGCCAGCAGCCAGTCGGACAGAAACTATGGCTACACCTTC. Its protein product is CASSQSDRNYGYTF.

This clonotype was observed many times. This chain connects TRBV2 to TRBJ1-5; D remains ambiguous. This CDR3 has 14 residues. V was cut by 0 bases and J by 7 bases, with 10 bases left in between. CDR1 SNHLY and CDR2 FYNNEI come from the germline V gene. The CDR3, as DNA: TGTGCCAGCAGTGAAGCAGGGTCTAAACAGCCCCAGCATTTT. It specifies CASSEAGSKQPQHF.

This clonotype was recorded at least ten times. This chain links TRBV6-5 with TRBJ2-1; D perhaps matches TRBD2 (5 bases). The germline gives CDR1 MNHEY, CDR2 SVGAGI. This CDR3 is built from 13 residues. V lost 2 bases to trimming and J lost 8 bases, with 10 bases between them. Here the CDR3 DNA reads TGTGCCAGCAGTTACGTAGGGAGCGATGAGCAGTTCTTC. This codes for CASSYVGSDEQFF.

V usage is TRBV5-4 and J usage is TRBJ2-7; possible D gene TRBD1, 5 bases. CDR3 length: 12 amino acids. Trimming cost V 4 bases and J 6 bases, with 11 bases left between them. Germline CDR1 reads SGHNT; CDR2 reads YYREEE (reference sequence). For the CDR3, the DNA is TGTGCCAGCAGCGTTGAAGGGGTCGAGCAGTACTTC. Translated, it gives CASSVEGVEQYF.